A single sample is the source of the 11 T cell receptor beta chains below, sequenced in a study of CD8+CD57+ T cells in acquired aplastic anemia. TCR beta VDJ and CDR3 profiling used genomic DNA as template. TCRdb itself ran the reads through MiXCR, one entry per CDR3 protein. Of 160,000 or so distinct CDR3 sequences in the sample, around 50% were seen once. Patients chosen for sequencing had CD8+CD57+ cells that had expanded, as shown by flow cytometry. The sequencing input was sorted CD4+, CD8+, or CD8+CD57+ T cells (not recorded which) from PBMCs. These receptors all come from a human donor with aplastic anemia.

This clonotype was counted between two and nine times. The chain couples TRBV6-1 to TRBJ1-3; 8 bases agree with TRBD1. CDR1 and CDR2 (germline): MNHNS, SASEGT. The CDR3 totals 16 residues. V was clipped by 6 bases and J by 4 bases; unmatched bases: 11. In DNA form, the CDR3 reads TGTGCCAGCAGCCCAGACAGGGGACTTGGAGGAAACACCATATATTTT. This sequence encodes CASSPDRGLGGNTIYF.

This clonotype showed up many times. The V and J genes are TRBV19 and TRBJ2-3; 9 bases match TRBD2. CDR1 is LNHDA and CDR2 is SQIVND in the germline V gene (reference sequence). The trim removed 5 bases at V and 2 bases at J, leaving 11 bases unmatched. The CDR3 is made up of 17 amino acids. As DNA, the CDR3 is TGTGCCAGTAGTCCCGCTCGACTAGCGGTATTCACAGATACGCAGTATTTT. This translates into CASSPARLAVFTDTQYF.

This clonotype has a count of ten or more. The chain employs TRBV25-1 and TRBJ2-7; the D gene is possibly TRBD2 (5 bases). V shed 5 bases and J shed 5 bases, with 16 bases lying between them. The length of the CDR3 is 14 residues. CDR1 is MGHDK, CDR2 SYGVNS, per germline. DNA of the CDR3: TGTGCCAGCAGTCGAGGGTCAGTACTGGACGAGCAGTACTTC. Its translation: CASSRGSVLDEQYF.

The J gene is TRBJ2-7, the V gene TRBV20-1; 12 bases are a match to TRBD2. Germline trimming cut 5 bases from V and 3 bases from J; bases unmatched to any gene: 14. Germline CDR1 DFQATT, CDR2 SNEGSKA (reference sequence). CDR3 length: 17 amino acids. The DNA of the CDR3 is TGCAGTGCTTTACTAGCGGGAGGACAGGCTAGTAACTACGAGCAGTACTTC. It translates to CSALLAGGQASNYEQYF.

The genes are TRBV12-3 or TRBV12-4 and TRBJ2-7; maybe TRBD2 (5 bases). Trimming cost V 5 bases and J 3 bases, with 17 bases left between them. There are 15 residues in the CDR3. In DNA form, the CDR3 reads TGTGCCAGCAGTCAGCGGCGTTTAGGGCTCTACGAGCAGTACTTC. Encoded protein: CASSQRRLGLYEQYF.

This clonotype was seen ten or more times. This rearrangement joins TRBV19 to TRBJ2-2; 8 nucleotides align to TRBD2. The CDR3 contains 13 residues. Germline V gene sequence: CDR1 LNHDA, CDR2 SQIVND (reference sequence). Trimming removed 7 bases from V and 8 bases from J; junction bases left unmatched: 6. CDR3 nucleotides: TGTGCCAGTATGGGACTAGTATCTGGGGAGCTGTTTTTT. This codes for CASMGLVSGELFF.

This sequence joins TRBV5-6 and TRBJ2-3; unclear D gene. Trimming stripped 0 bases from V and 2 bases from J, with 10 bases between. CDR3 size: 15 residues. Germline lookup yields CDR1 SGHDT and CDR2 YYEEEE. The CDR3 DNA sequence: TGTGCCAGCAGCTTGGGGGTGGGGAACACAGATACGCAGTATTTT. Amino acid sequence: CASSLGVGNTDTQYF.

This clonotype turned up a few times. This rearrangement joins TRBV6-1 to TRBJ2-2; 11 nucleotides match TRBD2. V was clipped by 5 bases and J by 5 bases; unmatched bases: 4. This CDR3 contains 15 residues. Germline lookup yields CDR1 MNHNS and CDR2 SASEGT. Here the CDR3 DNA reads TGTGCCAGCAGTCTGACTAGCGGGGTAACCGGGGAGCTGTTTTTT. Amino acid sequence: CASSLTSGVTGELFF.

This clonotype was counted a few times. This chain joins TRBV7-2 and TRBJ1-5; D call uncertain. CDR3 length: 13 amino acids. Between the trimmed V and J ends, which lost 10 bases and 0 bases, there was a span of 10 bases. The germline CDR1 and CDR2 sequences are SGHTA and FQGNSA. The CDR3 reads CATQTDSNQPQHF. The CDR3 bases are TGTGCCACCCAAACAGATAGCAATCAGCCCCAGCATTTT. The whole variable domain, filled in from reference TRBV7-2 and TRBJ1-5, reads GAGVSQSPSNKVTEKGKDVELRCDPISGHTALYWYRQSLGQGLEFLIYFQGNSAPDKSGLPSDRFSAERTGGSVSTLTIQRTQQEDSAVYLCATQTDSNQPQHFGDGTRLSIL.

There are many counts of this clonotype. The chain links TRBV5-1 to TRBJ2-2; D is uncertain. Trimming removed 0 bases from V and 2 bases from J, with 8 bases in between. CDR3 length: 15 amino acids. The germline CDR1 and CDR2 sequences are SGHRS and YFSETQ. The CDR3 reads CASSLAQTNTGELFF. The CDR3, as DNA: TGCGCCAGCAGCTTGGCCCAGACCAACACCGGGGAGCTGTTTTTT.

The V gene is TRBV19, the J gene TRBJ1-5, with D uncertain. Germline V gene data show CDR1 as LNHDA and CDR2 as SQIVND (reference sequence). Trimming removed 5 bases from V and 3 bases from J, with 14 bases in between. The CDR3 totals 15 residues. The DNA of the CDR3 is TGTGCCAGTAGTTACGATGGGGTAAACAATCAGCCCCAGCATTTT. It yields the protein CASSYDGVNNQPQHF.